These 19 T cell receptor beta chains originate from one sample sequenced in a study of graft-versus-host responses after intestinal transplantation. The antigens these receptors bind are not known. Method: immunoSEQ multiplex PCR; TCRdb's copy keeps in-frame clones and lacks some. The data contain 85,000 to 100,000 clones, about 92% of them singletons. The material was unstimulated CD8+ T cells sorted from spleen or lymph node cells, obtained before intestinal transplant. The origin of the receptors is a human donor who received an intestinal transplant.

This chain uses TRBV7-9 with TRBJ2-2; the D is unclear. V was shortened by 5 bases and J by 0 bases, with 13 bases between the two germline ends. The CDR3 is 16 amino acids. Germline loops: CDR1 SEHNR, CDR2 FQNEAQ (reference sequence). CDR3 nucleotides: TGTGCCAGCAGCCCGAACACCCCCGCGAACACCGGGGAGCTGTTTTTT. Translating it yields CASSPNTPANTGELFF. Drawing the rest from reference TRBV7-9 and TRBJ2-2, the complete variable domain is DTGVSQNPRHKITKRGQNVTFRCDPISEHNRLYWYRQTLGQGPEFLTYFQNEAQLEKSRLLSDRFSAERPKGSFSTLEIQRTEQGDSAMYLCASSPNTPANTGELFFGEGSRLTVL.

The chain uses TRBV10-1 and TRBJ1-2; D unclear. The CDR3 runs 13 residues. Germline CDR1 is WNHNN and CDR2 is SYGVQD (reference sequence). V was cut by 4 bases and J by 5 bases, with 11 bases left in between. The CDR3 loop reads CASSVGRTYGYTF. The CDR3, as DNA: TGCGCCAGCAGTGTGGGCAGAACTTATGGCTACACCTTC.

The chain is built from TRBV7-9 and TRBJ2-2, with TRBD2 matching 9 bases. CDR3 length: 17 amino acids. V lost 3 bases to trimming and J lost 6 bases; unmatched junction nucleotides: 11. Germline V gives CDR1 SEHNR, CDR2 FQNEAQ (reference sequence). CDR3 protein: CASSFYSGGAVAGELFF. In nucleotides, the CDR3 is TGTGCCAGCAGCTTCTATAGCGGGGGTGCCGTGGCCGGGGAGCTGTTTTTT.

This clone showed up just a few times. The V call is TRBV6-1, the J call TRBJ1-1; TRBD1 matches 10 bases. Germline V gene data show CDR1 as MNHNS and CDR2 as SASEGT. Germline trimming cut 6 bases from V and 5 bases from J; bases unmatched to any gene: 3. The CDR3 sequence is 13 residues long. The CDR3: CASRGQGTTEAFF. CDR3 bases: TGTGCCAGCAGGGGACAGGGGACAACTGAAGCTTTCTTT.

This chain joins TRBV7-8 and TRBJ1-2; TRBD1 agrees at 8 bases. With V trimmed by 2 bases and J by 6 bases, 11 bases remained unmatched. This CDR3 comprises 16 residues. Germline assignment: CDR1 SGHVS and CDR2 FQNEAQ. The CDR3 nucleotides read TGTGCCAGCAGCTTATTTGCTACGGACAGGGAAAATGGCTACACCTTC. Translated: CASSLFATDRENGYTF.

The chain carries TRBV27 and TRBJ1-1; maybe TRBD1 (6 bases). This CDR3 comprises 15 residues. The germline CDR1 and CDR2 sequences are MNHEY and SMNVEV (reference sequence). Deletions cut 3 bases from V and 2 bases from J, with 13 bases between. For the CDR3, the DNA is TGTGCCAGCAGTTTTGGGACATCTATTAACACTGAAGCTTTCTTT. It specifies CASSFGTSINTEAFF.

The chain couples TRBV4-1 to TRBJ1-2, with TRBD1 matching 7 bases. V lost 3 bases to trimming and J lost 6 bases; unmatched junction nucleotides: 7. Germline V CDR1 and CDR2: MGHRA, YSYEKL. The CDR3 consists of 14 residues. The CDR3 bases are TGCGCCAGCAGCCAGACAGGGTGGGGAGATGGCTACACCTTC. This sequence encodes CASSQTGWGDGYTF.

V is TRBV27 and J is TRBJ2-7, with D hard to call. The CDR3 spans 13 residues. Germline CDR1 and CDR2: MNHEY and SMNVEV (reference sequence). V lost 2 bases, J lost 2 bases, and 7 bases lay in between. The CDR3, as DNA: TGTGCCAGCAGTTTAGGCACACCCTACGAGCAGTACTTC. Translating gives CASSLGTPYEQYF.

The gene calls are TRBV6-5 and TRBJ2-1; 8 bases agree with TRBD2. The length of the CDR3 is 15 residues. CDR1 MNHEY and CDR2 SVGAGI come from the germline V gene. J gave up 6 bases and V 2 bases, and 6 bases lay outside the gene matches. The CDR3 nucleotides read TGTGCCAGCAGTTACGTCCCGGGGGGGCCCAATGAGCAGTTCTTC. Translation: CASSYVPGGPNEQFF.

The chain carries TRBV4-1 and TRBJ2-3; TRBD2 matches at 9 bases. Unmatched junction bases numbered 5, after V lost 2 bases and J lost 5 bases. Germline CDR1 reads MGHRA; CDR2 reads YSYEKL. This CDR3 contains 15 residues. The CDR3 reads CASSQWRGGGDTQYF. CDR3 nucleotides: TGCGCCAGCAGCCAATGGCGGGGGGGCGGAGATACGCAGTATTTT.

V and J are TRBV7-9 and TRBJ1-2; 8 bases line up with TRBD1. The CDR3 sequence is 13 residues long. CDR1 and CDR2 from the germline V gene are SEHNR and FQNEAQ (reference sequence). Trimming removed 5 bases from V and 8 bases from J; junction bases left unmatched: 7. In DNA form, the CDR3 reads TGTGCCAGCAGCGTCGGACAGGGTGAAGGCTACACCTTC. Amino acids: CASSVGQGEGYTF.

This clone was recorded only once. The chain links TRBV4-1 to TRBJ1-4; no clear D gene. Germline lookup yields CDR1 MGHRA and CDR2 YSYEKL. The V end lost 0 bases, the J end lost 4 bases, and 9 bases lay between the germline ends. The CDR3 length is 15 residues. The CDR3 sequence is CASSQDYYRNEKLFF. The CDR3 nucleotides are TGCGCCAGCAGCCAAGATTACTATCGTAATGAAAAACTGTTTTTT.

The chain couples TRBV7-6 to TRBJ1-4, with a weak D call TRBD1 (5 bases). Trimming removed 6 bases from V and 8 bases from J, with 19 bases in between. CDR3 length equals 15 residues. Germline CDR1 reads SGHVS; CDR2 reads FNYEAQ. CDR3 region: CASRPEMGGREKLFF. For the CDR3, the DNA is TGTGCCAGCAGGCCGGAGATGGGGGGACGGGAAAAACTGTTTTTT.

Only one count was recorded for this clone. CDR3 nucleotide sequence: TGTGCCAGCAGCTTAGATAGTCACGGAGCGGGGGCCGTCACAGATACGCAGTATTTT. Translating it yields CASSLDSHGAGAVTDTQYF. This sequence joins TRBV11-2 and TRBJ2-3; 8 bases are shared with TRBD2. V lost 0 bases and J lost 2; bases outside the gene matches: 13. The germline CDR1 and CDR2 sequences are SGHAT and FQNNGV. This CDR3 contains 19 residues.

V and J are TRBV29-1 and TRBJ2-7; D might be TRBD1 (5 bases). The CDR3 spans 13 residues. V lost 4 bases to trimming and J lost 3 bases, with 13 bases between them. Germline values: CDR1 SQVTM, CDR2 ANQGSEA. The CDR3 DNA reads TGCAGCGTTGGGGAAGGGGCCAGCTACGAGCAGTACTTC. Translated: CSVGEGASYEQYF.

This chain joins TRBV1 and TRBJ2-3; TRBD2, the table's D call, was not compared with the DNA. TRBV1 is labeled a pseudogene. The CDR3 is 14 amino acids. The CDR3 reads CTSSPIILADTQYF. Here the CDR3 DNA reads TGCACCAGCAGCCCAATAATACTTGCAGATACGCAGTATTTT.

V and J are TRBV30 and TRBJ1-2; TRBD1 aligns across 7 bases. The CDR3 has 12 residues. The J segment lost 6 bases and the V segment lost 4 bases, leaving 5 bases of the junction unmatched. Germline V gene lookup returns CDR1 GTSNPN and CDR2 SVGIG (reference sequence). The CDR3 loop is CAWTGGSDGYTF. The CDR3, as DNA: TGTGCCTGGACAGGGGGGTCCGATGGCTACACCTTC.

The genes are TRBV4-3 and TRBJ2-7; D remains ambiguous. CDR1 is LGHNA and CDR2 is YSLEER in the germline V gene. The CDR3 covers 14 residues. Trimming took 1 base from V and 2 from J, leaving 9 bases between them. CDR3 nucleotides: TGCGCCAGCAGCCAAGGAACAGCTACCTACGAGCAGTACTTC. As protein: CASSQGTATYEQYF.

This chain connects TRBV12-5 to TRBJ2-3; D may be TRBD1 (5 bases). Trimming removed 5 bases from V and 2 bases from J, with 11 bases in between. This CDR3 has 14 residues. Germline loops: CDR1 LGHNT, CDR2 FRNRAP. The CDR3 sequence is CASGEDSLTDTQYF. The CDR3 nucleotides read TGTGCTAGTGGTGAAGACAGTCTCACAGATACGCAGTATTTT.